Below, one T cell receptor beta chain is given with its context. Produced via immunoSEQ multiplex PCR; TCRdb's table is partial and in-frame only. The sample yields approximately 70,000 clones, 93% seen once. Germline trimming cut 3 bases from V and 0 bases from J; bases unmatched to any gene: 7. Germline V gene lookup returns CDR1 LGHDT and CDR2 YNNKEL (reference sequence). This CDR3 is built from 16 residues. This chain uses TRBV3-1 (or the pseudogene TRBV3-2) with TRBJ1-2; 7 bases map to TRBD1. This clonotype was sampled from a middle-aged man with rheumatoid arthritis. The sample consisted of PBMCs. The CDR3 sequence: CASSHPRDSPNYGYTF. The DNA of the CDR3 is TGTGCCAGCAGCCACCCCCGGGACAGCCCTAACTATGGCTACACCTTC.